A selection of T cell receptor beta chains follows, all from one sample in a study of cytomegalovirus exposure and HLA in healthy donors. Profiled with immunoSEQ multiplex PCR; TCRdb holds only in-frame clones, not every one. The data show some 120,000 clones, around 82% seen once. The sequencing input was PBMCs. These receptors were obtained from a young man in good health and CMV-seropositive. The CDR3 runs from the conserved cysteine through the conserved F or W. The D gene is left open where the match is weak. Size is stated for part of the rows, as once, few or many counts, or as a class when the clone is expanded.

>NA|NA|TRBV14|TRBJ1-1
CASSQVAGAGTEAFF
TGTGCCAGCAGCCAAGTGGCAGGGGCAGGGACTGAAGCTTTCTTT
>NA|NA|TRBV4-3|TRBJ2-1
CASSQQRGGEQFF
TGCGCCAGCAGCCAACAAAGGGGGGGTGAGCAGTTCTTC
>TRBD1|few|TRBV7-8|TRBJ1-2
CASSFQGQGREGYTF
TGTGCCAGCAGCTTCCAGGGACAGGGGAGGGAAGGCTACACCTTC
>TRBD1|few|TRBV6-1|TRBJ2-7
CASAAGTGGLYEQYF
TGTGCCAGCGCAGCCGGGACAGGGGGGCTCTACGAGCAGTACTTC
>TRBD2|NA|TRBV5-4|TRBJ2-7
CASSTGTSVYEQYF
TGTGCCAGCAGCACCGGGACTAGCGTATACGAGCAGTACTTC
>TRBD1|NA|TRBV7-2|TRBJ2-4
CASSSGQAGDIQYF
TGTGCCAGCAGCTCAGGACAGGCTGGGGACATTCAGTACTTC
>NA|NA|TRBV19|TRBJ1-2
CASSLGTTYGYTF
TGTGCCAGTAGCCTGGGGACAACCTATGGCTACACCTTC
>NA|NA|TRBV30|TRBJ2-3
CAWSVWREHTQYF
TGTGCCTGGAGTGTATGGCGGGAACATACGCAGTATTTT
>NA|NA|TRBV19|TRBJ2-6
CASSPDTGHSSGANVLTF
TGTGCCAGTAGTCCCGACACTGGACATAGCTCTGGGGCCAACGTCCTGACTTTC
>NA|few|TRBV25-1|TRBJ1-2
CASSESRSYTF
TGTGCCAGCAGTGAATCCAGATCCTACACCTTC
>TRBD1|few|TRBV6-1|TRBJ1-5
CAISETGVRAQPQHF
TGTGCCATCAGTGAGACAGGGGTTCGGGCTCAGCCCCAGCATTTT
>NA|few|TRBV4-3|TRBJ1-1
CASSQSWQDTEAFF
TGCGCCAGCAGCCAATCCTGGCAGGACACTGAAGCTTTCTTT
>TRBD1|NA|TRBV7-8|TRBJ2-7
CASRSRDRGFGYEQYF
TGTGCCAGCAGAAGCCGGGACAGGGGGTTCGGGTACGAGCAGTACTTC
>NA|NA|TRBV5-4|TRBJ2-5
CASRATTQYF
TGTGCCAGCAGGGCAACGACCCAGTACTTC
>TRBD1|NA|TRBV6-5|TRBJ1-1
CASSTRTGNTEAFF
TGTGCCAGCAGTACCCGGACAGGGAACACTGAAGCTTTCTTT
>TRBD1|NA|TRBV10-1|TRBJ2-5
CASSGQGIETQYF
TGCGCCAGCAGTGGACAGGGAATAGAGACCCAGTACTTC
>TRBD2|NA|TRBV18|TRBJ2-7
CASSPGTTSYEQYF
TGTGCCAGCTCACCAGGGACTACCTCCTACGAGCAGTACTTC
>NA|few|TRBV10-1|TRBJ1-2
CASSERGFDGYTF
TGCGCCAGCAGTGAGCGGGGGTTCGATGGCTACACCTTC
>TRBD2|NA|TRBV7-8|TRBJ2-3
CASALAGGPRDTQYF
TGTGCCAGCGCTCTCGCGGGAGGGCCAAGGGATACGCAGTATTTT
>NA|NA|TRBV28|TRBJ2-3
CAGQKVGAPTDTQYF
TGTGCCGGCCAGAAGGTGGGAGCCCCCACAGATACGCAGTATTTT
>TRBD2|NA|TRBV29-1|TRBJ2-2
CSVGTSADTGGLFF
TGCAGCGTAGGTACTAGCGCGGACACCGGGGGGCTGTTTTTT
>TRBD2|NA|TRBV4-2|TRBJ2-1
CASSPSGRYNEQFF
TGTGCCAGCAGCCCGAGCGGGAGGTACAATGAGCAGTTCTTC
>NA|NA|TRBV9|TRBJ2-6
CASSGTRTGANVLTF
TGTGCCAGCAGTGGTACTAGGACTGGGGCCAACGTCCTGACTTTC
>TRBD1|NA|TRBV29-1|TRBJ1-2
CSVSQDRVGSYGYTF
TGCAGCGTTTCCCAGGACAGGGTGGGGTCCTATGGCTACACCTTC
>NA|NA|TRBV2|TRBJ1-5
CASSEFTQSNQPQHF
TGTGCCAGCAGTGAATTCACACAGAGCAATCAGCCCCAGCATTTT
>TRBD1|NA|TRBV27|TRBJ2-7
CASSPGQLLSYEQYF
TGTGCCAGCAGCCCGGGACAGTTACTCTCCTACGAGCAGTACTTC
>NA|NA|TRBV21-1|TRBJ1-5
CASSAKYDDGDGSMLSNQPQHF
TGTGCCAGCAGCGCGAAATACGACGACGGGGATGGCAGCATGCTTAGCAATCAGCCCCAGCATTTT
>NA|NA|TRBV29-1|TRBJ1-4
CSVGGVGTNEKLFF
TGCAGCGTTGGGGGGGTTGGAACTAATGAAAAACTGTTTTTT
>NA|NA|TRBV25-1|TRBJ2-1
CASSDGQGYNEQFF
TGTGCCAGCAGTGATGGCCAGGGTTACAATGAGCAGTTCTTC
>NA|NA|TRBV11-2|TRBJ2-5
CASSPPTGYTETQYF
TGTGCCAGCAGCCCTCCAACGGGATATACGGAGACCCAGTACTTC
>TRBD2|NA|TRBV7-2|TRBJ2-3
CASRNDYAGVNTDTQYF
TGTGCCAGCAGAAATGACTACGCGGGAGTGAACACAGATACGCAGTATTTT
>TRBD1|NA|TRBV27|TRBJ2-7
CASSSLQGDEQYF
TGTGCCAGCAGTTCACTTCAGGGGGACGAGCAGTACTTC
>NA|NA|TRBV19|TRBJ1-2
CASRIRQGLLYGYTF
TGTGCCAGTAGAATTCGTCAGGGTCTTTTATATGGCTACACCTTC
>TRBD1|once|TRBV30|TRBJ1-5
CAWSSRTGYQPQHF
TGTGCCTGGAGTTCCCGGACAGGGTATCAGCCCCAGCATTTT
>TRBD1|NA|TRBV7-9|TRBJ2-1
CASSDRDRVTSSYNEQFF
TGTGCCAGCAGCGACCGCGACAGGGTCACAAGCTCCTACAATGAGCAGTTCTTC
>NA|NA|TRBV28|TRBJ2-2
CASNGANTGELFF
TGTGCCAGCAACGGAGCGAACACCGGGGAGCTGTTTTTT
>NA|NA|TRBV9|TRBJ2-3
CASSAVHDSTDTQYF
TGTGCCAGCAGCGCGGTACACGACAGTACAGATACGCAGTATTTT
>NA|few|TRBV5-1|TRBJ2-3
CASSLALEVTDTQYF
TGCGCCAGCAGCTTGGCCCTAGAGGTTACAGATACGCAGTATTTT
>TRBD1|NA|TRBV7-9|TRBJ1-3
CASSFTGVSGNTIYF
TGTGCCAGCAGTTTTACAGGGGTCTCTGGAAACACCATATATTTT
>NA|NA|TRBV28|TRBJ2-7
CASSPTLGLRSYEQYF
TGTGCCAGCAGTCCTACATTAGGACTACGATCCTACGAGCAGTACTTC
>NA|once|TRBV27|TRBJ2-5
CASRRGQKETQYF
TGTGCCAGCAGGAGAGGACAGAAAGAGACCCAGTACTTC
>TRBD2|few|TRBV10-2|TRBJ2-7
CASSAPTSGRAVSGDEQYF
TGCGCCAGCAGTGCCCCGACTAGCGGGAGGGCCGTTAGTGGCGACGAGCAGTACTTC
>NA|NA|TRBV7-8|TRBJ2-7
CASSLVAGTTYEQYF
TGTGCCAGCAGCTTAGTGGCGGGTACTACCTACGAGCAGTACTTC
>TRBD2|NA|TRBV7-8|TRBJ2-2
CASSPSAGESTGELFF
TGTGCCAGCAGCCCATCGGCGGGGGAGAGCACCGGGGAGCTGTTTTTT
>NA|NA|TRBV10-1|TRBJ1-1
CASSESIVSSSGAFF
TGCGCCAGCAGTGAGTCGATAGTATCGAGCTCGGGAGCTTTCTTT
>NA|NA|TRBV27|TRBJ2-5
CASSFHRGYQETQYF
TGTGCCAGCAGTTTCCATCGCGGGTACCAAGAGACCCAGTACTTC
>TRBD2|few|TRBV2|TRBJ2-1
CASRPSGSGNEQFF
TGTGCCAGCCGGCCTAGCGGGAGCGGAAATGAGCAGTTCTTC
>NA|NA|TRBV27|TRBJ1-5
CASSTYNQPQHF
TGTGCCAGCAGTACCTACAATCAGCCCCAGCATTTT
>TRBD1|once|TRBV10-3|TRBJ2-5
CAISDSPGGAETQYF
TGTGCCATCAGTGACTCACCAGGGGGCGCGGAGACCCAGTACTTC
>NA|NA|TRBV5-6|TRBJ2-7
CASSSTVSYEQYF
TGTGCCAGCAGTTCCACAGTTTCCTACGAGCAGTACTTC
>TRBD2|NA|TRBV7-2|TRBJ2-5
CASSLRLAGETQYF
TGTGCCAGCAGCCTTAGACTAGCGGGAGAGACCCAGTACTTC
>NA|NA|TRBV23-1|TRBJ1-4
CASTGVGEKLFF
TGCGCCAGCACCGGGGTTGGTGAAAAACTGTTTTTT
>NA|NA|TRBV7-2|TRBJ2-7
CASSLANGYLYEQYF
TGTGCCAGCAGCTTAGCGAACGGGTACCTCTACGAGCAGTACTTC